Listed here is a single T cell receptor beta chain. Study members were between about 18 and 95 years old and lived in 25 or so US regions. Cohorts were assigned according to the clinical history that participants reported. The data are from a study of blood T cell repertoires in COVID-19. The repertoire was sequenced with immunoSEQ multiplex PCR; TCRdb's copy has only in-frame clones and lacks some. The sample consists of about 310,000 clones, 89% of them appearing once. This clonotype originated in a woman aged 40-49 years who had recovered from COVID-19. Input material: PBMCs or T cells enriched from blood (not recorded which).

In nucleotides, the CDR3 is TGTGCCAGCAGTCAGGGGAGGGTTTCTCTTGGCTACACCTTC. Its translation: CASSQGRVSLGYTF. J is TRBJ1-2 and V is TRBV7-2, with D maybe TRBD1 (6 bases). The CDR3 contains 14 residues. V was shortened by 6 bases and J by 7 bases, with 18 bases between the two germline ends. Per the germline V gene, CDR1 is SGHTA and CDR2 is FQGNSA.